Listed here are 9 T cell receptor beta chains from one sample, sequenced in a study of shared clonotypes between healthy human individuals. Naivety among CD8 cells was defined by CD45RO negativity and positive CCR7 selection, thereby excluding terminally differentiated effector memory CD45RA+ cells. Profiled with immunoSEQ multiplex PCR; TCRdb holds only in-frame clones, not every one. The sample has over 2,000,000 clones, roughly 95% seen once. The sequenced sample was naive CD8+ T cells from PBMCs. These receptors all come from a man aged 18 to 29 in good health. Some clones in this sample may be carry-over from other donors' samples.

The V and J genes are TRBV9 and TRBJ2-7; D may be TRBD1 (5 bases). Germline-derived CDR1 and CDR2 are SGDLS and YYNGEE. This CDR3 has 15 amino acids. V was cut by 0 bases and J by 2 bases, with 12 bases left in between. CDR3 sequence: CASSVAQAPTYEQYF. CDR3 nucleotides: TGTGCCAGCAGCGTAGCACAGGCACCAACCTACGAGCAGTACTTC. The whole variable domain, remainder taken from reference TRBV9 and TRBJ2-7, is DSGVTQTPKHLITATGQRVTLRCSPRSGDLSVYWYQQSLDQGLQFLIQYYNGEERAKGNILERFSAQQFPDLHSELNLSSLELGDSALYFCASSVAQAPTYEQYFGPGTRLTVT.

This sequence joins TRBV19 and TRBJ2-3, with TRBD1 matching over 8 bases. CDR3 size: 15 residues. J lost 0 bases, V lost 5 bases, and 4 bases had no gene match. CDR1 is LNHDA and CDR2 is SQIVND in the germline V gene (reference sequence). CDR3 DNA: TGTGCCAGTAGTGAACGGGACAGGAGCACAGATACGCAGTATTTT. It encodes CASSERDRSTDTQYF.

In this sample, this clone turned up a few times. The rearrangement joins TRBV5-1 to TRBJ1-1; D gene ambiguous. Trimming shortened V by 4 bases and J by 4 bases, and 14 bases separated the two germline ends. There are 14 residues in the CDR3. Germline CDR1 reads SGHRS; CDR2 reads YFSETQ. The CDR3 sequence: CASSQNNHFTEAFF. The DNA of the CDR3 is TGCGCCAGCAGCCAAAATAACCACTTCACTGAAGCTTTCTTT.

The chain carries TRBV5-3 and TRBJ2-7; 8 bases are a match to TRBD2. TRBV5-3 qualifies as an ORF whose function is uncertain. The CDR3 covers 17 residues. J gave up 9 bases and V 5 bases, and 22 bases lay outside the gene matches. CDR3 loop: CARRSTGLAGGTRGQYF. CDR3 nucleotides: TGTGCCAGAAGATCTACCGGGCTAGCGGGCGGTACGAGGGGGCAGTACTTC.

The chain couples TRBV7-9 to TRBJ1-3; D possibly corresponds to TRBD1 (6 bases). CDR1 and CDR2 (germline): SEHNR, FQNEAQ (reference sequence). The CDR3 totals 17 residues. Trimming left V 4 bases short and J 0 bases short, with 16 bases between. CDR3 in DNA: TGTGCCAGCAGCTCCCAACCCAGGGGATACTCTGGAAACACCATATATTTT. Protein sequence: CASSSQPRGYSGNTIYF.

The chain combines TRBV2 with TRBJ2-5; a weak D match, TRBD1 (6 bases). The CDR3 sequence is 15 residues long. Trimming removed 3 bases from V and 1 base from J, with 12 bases in between. Germline lookup yields CDR1 SNHLY and CDR2 FYNNEI. The CDR3 here is CASSEYGQSQETQYF. CDR3 coding DNA: TGTGCCAGCAGTGAGTATGGACAGAGCCAAGAGACCCAGTACTTC.

The chain carries TRBV2 and TRBJ2-3; 8 bases are shared with TRBD2. This CDR3 has 14 amino acids. Looked up from germline, CDR1 is SNHLY and CDR2 is FYNNEI. V was pared by 3 bases and J by 5 bases, with 4 bases of the junction left unmatched. CDR3 loop: CASSDTSGLDTQYF. In nucleotides, the CDR3 is TGTGCCAGCAGTGACACTAGCGGATTAGATACGCAGTATTTT.

The chain combines TRBV5-8 with TRBJ1-1, with D tentatively TRBD1 (5 bases). Germline V CDR1 and CDR2: SGHTS, YDEGEE. The CDR3 has 14 amino acids. Trimming took off 1 base at V and 4 bases at J, with 11 bases between the two ends. CDR3 loop: CASSLQGFGTEAFF. The DNA for the CDR3 is TGTGCCAGCAGCTTGCAGGGATTCGGCACTGAAGCTTTCTTT.

The rearrangement links TRBV7-6 to TRBJ2-7, with D unclear. Between the trimmed V and J ends, which lost 1 base and 5 bases, there was a span of 9 bases. The CDR3 runs to 13 residues. From germline, CDR1 is SGHVS and CDR2 FNYEAQ. The CDR3 spells CASSLGVQHEQYF. The DNA of the CDR3 is TGTGCCAGCAGCTTAGGGGTGCAACACGAGCAGTACTTC.